These T cell receptor beta chains were read from a single sample in a study of T cell clonotyping in hematopoietic cell transplantation. Sequencing was performed with immunoSEQ multiplex PCR; in TCRdb, only in-frame clones are kept and a portion is missing. The sample lists 25,000 to 35,000 clones, 60% to 80% occurring once. This sample comprised peripheral blood mononuclear cells, obtained before stem cell transplant. Source of these receptors: a man aged 45-65 years with myelodysplastic syndrome. Some clones in this sample may be carry-over from other donors' samples. Both conserved end residues are part of each CDR3. A D gene is named only where the DNA matches it firmly. Clone size is given for some rows only: seen once, a few or many times, or a class if the clone is expanded.

D gene,CDR3 length,J gene,V gene,clone size,CDR3 protein,CDR3 DNA
.,16,TRBJ2-3,TRBV5-1,.,CASTLAGARATDTQYF,TGCGCCAGCACCCTGGCAGGGGCTCGAGCCACAGATACGCAGTATTTT
.,13,TRBJ1-2,TRBV30,.,CAWSVRGSGGYTF,TGTGCCTGGAGTGTACGGGGGAGTGGGGGCTACACCTTC
.,11,TRBJ2-7,TRBV6-5,.,CASRYKDEQYF,TGTGCCAGCCGTTACAAAGACGAGCAGTACTTC
.,13,TRBJ2-7,TRBV29-1,.,CSVDGAGPYEQYF,TGCAGCGTTGACGGAGCGGGCCCCTACGAGCAGTACTTC
.,15,TRBJ2-7,TRBV5-6,.,CASGRLSGAAGEQYF,TGTGCCAGCGGTCGGCTATCGGGGGCTGCAGGCGAGCAGTACTTC
.,15,TRBJ1-2,TRBV4-1,.,CASSLQGTSADGYTF,TGCGCCAGCAGCCTCCAAGGGACATCGGCGGATGGCTACACCTTC
.,11,TRBJ2-7,TRBV7-8,.,CASSSTYEQYF,TGTGCCAGCAGCTCAACTTACGAGCAGTACTTC
.,13,TRBJ1-2,TRBV5-1,.,CASSTERTYGYTF,TGCGCCAGCAGCACCGAACGGACCTATGGCTACACCTTC
TRBD1,13,TRBJ1-2,TRBV6-1,.,CASSEWDRYGYTF,TGTGCCAGCAGTGAATGGGACAGATATGGCTACACCTTC
.,15,TRBJ1-5,TRBV30,.,CAWSVQQGSNQPQHF,TGTGCCTGGAGTGTTCAGCAGGGTTCTAATCAGCCCCAGCATTTT
.,15,TRBJ2-2,TRBV4-3,few,CASSPRMDHTGELFF,TGCGCCAGCAGCCCAAGAATGGACCACACCGGGGAGCTGTTTTTT
.,12,TRBJ1-2,TRBV6-5,.,CASSPRTGGYTF,TGTGCCAGCAGTCCAAGGACGGGTGGCTACACCTTC
.,12,TRBJ1-6,TRBV28,few,CASSWWASSLHF,TGTGCCAGCAGTTGGTGGGCCTCATCCCTCCACTTT
.,13,TRBJ2-7,TRBV2,.,CASSTYSPGEQYF,TGTGCCAGCAGTACCTACAGTCCGGGGGAGCAGTACTTC
.,16,TRBJ2-7,TRBV5-1,.,CASSLARRVTTYEQYF,TGCGCCAGCAGCTTGGCCAGGAGGGTGACTACCTACGAGCAGTACTTC
TRBD1,13,TRBJ1-1,TRBV29-1,.,CSVRDRDGTEAFF,TGCAGCGTTCGGGACAGGGATGGCACTGAAGCTTTCTTT
.,16,TRBJ1-2,TRBV19,.,CASSMPRDLSNYGYTF,TGTGCCAGTAGTATGCCCCGGGATCTGTCTAACTATGGCTACACCTTC
.,12,TRBJ1-1,TRBV6-5,.,CASSYPNTEAFF,TGTGCCAGCAGTTACCCGAACACTGAAGCTTTCTTT
.,13,TRBJ1-6,TRBV25-1,.,CASSVQESSPLHF,TGTGCCAGCAGTGTACAGGAGAGTTCACCCCTCCACTTT
.,14,TRBJ2-7,TRBV7-6,few,CASSLGPDLYEQYF,TGTGCCAGCAGCTTAGGCCCAGACCTTTACGAGCAGTACTTC
TRBD2,15,TRBJ2-1,TRBV4-3,medium-sized,CASSPTSGGPDEQFF,TGCGCCAGCAGCCCGACTAGCGGGGGGCCGGATGAGCAGTTCTTC
.,13,TRBJ1-1,TRBV5-6,few,CASSFGRGSGAFF,TGTGCCAGCAGCTTCGGGCGAGGCTCGGGAGCTTTCTTT
.,15,TRBJ1-2,TRBV30,.,CAWSSNGGLSYGYTF,TGTGCCTGGAGTTCTAACGGGGGGCTTTCTTATGGCTACACCTTC
.,13,TRBJ2-5,TRBV5-1,.,CASSLGQKETQYF,TGCGCCAGCAGCTTGGGACAGAAAGAGACCCAGTACTTC
.,12,TRBJ1-6,TRBV6-5,.,CATRSYNSPLHF,TGTGCCACGCGCTCCTATAATTCACCCCTCCACTTT
.,15,TRBJ1-1,TRBV6-6,once,CASSWTQGLDTEAFF,TGTGCCAGCAGTTGGACCCAGGGGTTAGACACTGAAGCTTTCTTT
.,15,TRBJ2-7,TRBV9,.,CASSVEPSLVYEQYF,TGTGCCAGCAGCGTAGAACCTAGCCTGGTCTACGAGCAGTACTTC
.,17,TRBJ2-3,TRBV1,.,CTSSQVSGRSGTDTQYF,TGCACCAGCAGCCAAGTCAGTGGTAGATCGGGGACAGATACGCAGTATTTT
.,12,TRBJ2-7,TRBV5-6,.,CASSLSNYEQYF,TGTGCCAGCAGCTTGTCGAACTACGAGCAGTACTTC
.,11,TRBJ1-1,TRBV30,few,CAWYLNTEAFF,TGTGCCTGGTACCTGAACACTGAAGCTTTCTTT
TRBD1,13,TRBJ2-2,TRBV29-1,.,CSVARQGTGELFF,TGCAGCGTCGCACGACAGGGGACCGGGGAGCTGTTTTTT
.,14,TRBJ1-2,TRBV14,.,CASSQRTPNYGYTF,TGTGCCAGCAGCCAACGGACACCTAACTATGGCTACACCTTC
.,18,TRBJ1-5,TRBV19,.,CASSIGRGSKTSNQPQHF,TGTGCCAGTAGTATCGGAAGGGGTTCAAAGACGAGCAATCAGCCCCAGCATTTT
TRBD1,13,TRBJ1-2,TRBV5-6,medium-sized,CASSWGQNYGYTF,TGTGCCAGCAGCTGGGGACAGAACTATGGCTACACCTTC
.,14,TRBJ2-1,TRBV19,.,CASSNRESYNEQFF,TGTGCCAGTAGTAACCGGGAATCCTACAATGAGCAGTTCTTC
TRBD2,16,TRBJ2-2,TRBV4-1,.,CASSLGLAGAAGELFF,TGCGCCAGCAGCCTGGGACTAGCGGGAGCGGCCGGGGAGCTGTTTTTT
TRBD2,16,TRBJ2-1,TRBV5-6,.,CASSPEGLVVPNEQFF,TGTGCCAGCAGCCCGGAAGGACTAGTCGTTCCCAATGAGCAGTTCTTC
TRBD2,16,TRBJ2-3,TRBV4-2,.,CASSPGTSGVTDTQYF,TGTGCCAGCAGCCCAGGGACTAGCGGGGTCACAGATACGCAGTATTTT
.,14,TRBJ2-3,TRBV4-1,.,CASSQQSGPDTQYF,TGCGCCAGCAGCCAACAGAGCGGCCCAGATACGCAGTATTTT
.,13,TRBJ1-4,TRBV30,.,CAWRRAPNEKLFF,TGTGCCTGGAGAAGGGCCCCTAATGAAAAACTGTTTTTT
.,13,TRBJ1-2,TRBV30,few,CAWSGRADYGYTF,TGTGCCTGGAGTGGAAGGGCAGACTATGGCTACACCTTC
.,15,TRBJ1-2,TRBV28,.,CASSLKASTQNGYTF,TGTGCCAGCAGTTTGAAAGCCTCTACTCAAAATGGCTACACCTTC
.,13,TRBJ2-7,TRBV28,.,CASSPADSYEQYF,TGTGCCAGCAGCCCTGCCGATTCCTACGAGCAGTACTTC
TRBD1,14,TRBJ1-5,TRBV29-1,.,CSVIQGGINQPQHF,TGCAGCGTGATACAGGGGGGGATCAATCAGCCCCAGCATTTT